The sequence of this T cell receptor beta chain was determined in a study of T-cell memory formation after mild COVID-19. About this clonotype: The target antigen is unknown.

The ends were cut back, 2 bases at V and 8 bases at J, with 8 bases in the middle. The germline CDR1 and CDR2 sequences are MDHEN and SYDVKM. This CDR3 has 12 amino acids. Study results and limitations: Second-wave clones with a day 37 peak had unconfirmed SARS-CoV-2 specificity. Pre-infection memory showed some responding clones, and this suggested that cross-reactive memory joined.

MiXCR, applied by TCRdb to the 5' RACE reads, yields one record per CDR3 protein. Of roughly 14,000 distinct CDR3 sequences listed, roughly a fifth are singletons. The receptor was derived from an adult woman who had mild COVID-19 (a few samples of this study predate the infection). Cell type and time point are not known. The sequenced sample consisted of PBMCs or a T cell subset sorted from them (not recorded which). The rearrangement joins TRBV28 to TRBJ2-3, with a possible D match to TRBD2 (6 bases). The CDR3 sequence: CASSLVGSTQYF. The CDR3 nucleotides read TGTGCCAGCAGTTTAGTCGGGAGTACGCAGTATTTT.